Following are 3 T cell receptor beta chains from one sample sequenced in a study of regulatory dendritic cells for organ transplantation. Allogeneic regulatory or mature dendritic cells were co-cultured for under six days with CFSE-labeled sorted T cells at 1:10. These receptors have no known antigen. Here immunoSEQ multiplex PCR was the method, and the copy in TCRdb shows in-frame clones only, minus some. The sample holds around 21,000 clones, roughly 85% seen once. Sequencing was carried out using naive CD4+ T cells from blood cultured with dendritic cells. Subset of the sample: CD45RA+ naive T cells. These receptors were taken from a human donor in good health.

This clone was detected only once. The rearrangement uses TRBV18 and TRBJ2-7; 13 bases line up with TRBD2. The V gene's germline CDR1 is KGHSH and CDR2 LQKENI. V lost 3 bases, J lost 6 bases, and 5 bases stayed unmatched. The CDR3 loop spans 15 amino acids. The CDR3 protein is CASSPPGTSGTEQYF. CDR3 coding DNA: TGTGCCAGCTCACCTCCCGGGACTAGCGGGACCGAGCAGTACTTC.

The CDR3 DNA is TGTGCCAGCAGTTCTGGGACAGGGAGGTCCCCAGATACGCAGTATTTT. Amino acids: CASSSGTGRSPDTQYF. This chain connects TRBV6-6 to TRBJ2-3, with TRBD1 matching 9 bases. The CDR3 consists of 16 residues. V was clipped by 4 bases and J by 4 bases; unmatched bases: 9. CDR1 is MNHNY, CDR2 SVGAGI, per germline (reference sequence).

CDR3 in DNA: TGTGCCAGCAGTTACATCGGGAGCTCCTACAATGAGCAGTTCTTC. It encodes CASSYIGSSYNEQFF. V is TRBV6-5 and J is TRBJ2-1; D is perhaps TRBD2 (6 bases). The CDR3 totals 15 residues. Trimming took 2 bases from V and 0 from J, leaving 8 bases between them. From germline, CDR1 is MNHEY and CDR2 SVGAGI.